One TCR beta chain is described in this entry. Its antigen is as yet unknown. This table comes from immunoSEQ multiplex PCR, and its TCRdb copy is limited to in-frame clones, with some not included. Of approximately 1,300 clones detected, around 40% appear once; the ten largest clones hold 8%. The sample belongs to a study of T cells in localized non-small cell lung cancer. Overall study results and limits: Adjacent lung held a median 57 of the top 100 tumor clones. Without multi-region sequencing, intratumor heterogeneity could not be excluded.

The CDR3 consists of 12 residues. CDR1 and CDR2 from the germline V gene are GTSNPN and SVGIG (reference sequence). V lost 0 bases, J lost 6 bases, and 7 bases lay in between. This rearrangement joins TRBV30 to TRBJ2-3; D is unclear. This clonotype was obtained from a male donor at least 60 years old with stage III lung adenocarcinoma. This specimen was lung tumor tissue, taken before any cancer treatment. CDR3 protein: CAWSVLGDTQYF. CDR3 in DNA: TGTGCCTGGAGTGTATTGGGGGATACGCAGTATTTT.